The clone carrying this T cell receptor (beta chain) has a handful of counts. Its antigen remains unknown. For the second PCR, which ran for about 7 to 12 cycles, a sample-barcoded 5' primer and a J-beta primer mix were used. TCRdb passed the 5' RACE reads through MiXCR, listing each CDR3 protein once. The table lists 650,000 or so distinct CDR3 sequences, over 40% of them singletons. This CDR3 region has 15 residues. V was pared by 5 bases and J by 2 bases, with 12 bases between. Germline V gene sequence: CDR1 SNHLY, CDR2 FYNNEI. The sample belongs to a study of blood T cells in healthy people across ages. Findings and limits, study-wide: Investigators viewed diversity estimates from one million T cells as underestimates, the study reported.

The receptor was isolated from a woman older than 75 in good health. The V gene is TRBV2, the J gene TRBJ2-2; possibly TRBD2 for D (6 bases). The sample was blood. CDR3 loop: CASSMTTSNTGELFF. Here the CDR3 DNA reads TGTGCCAGCAGTATGACAACTAGCAACACCGGGGAGCTGTTTTTT.